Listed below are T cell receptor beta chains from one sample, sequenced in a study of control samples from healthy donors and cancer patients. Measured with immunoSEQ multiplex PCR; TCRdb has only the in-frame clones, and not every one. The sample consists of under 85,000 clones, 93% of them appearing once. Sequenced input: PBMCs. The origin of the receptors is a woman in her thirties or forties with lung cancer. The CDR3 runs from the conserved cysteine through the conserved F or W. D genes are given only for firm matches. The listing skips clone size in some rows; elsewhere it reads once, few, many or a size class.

CSVVRAYNEQFF TGCAGCGTTGTCAGGGCTTACAATGAGCAGTTCTTC TRBJ2-1 . TRBV29-1 .
CASNKGTMNTEAFF TGCGCCAGCAATAAGGGAACCATGAACACTGAAGCTTTCTTT TRBJ1-1 . TRBV4-1 .
CSVIPLSRDNYGYTF TGCAGCGTCATACCATTGTCGCGGGATAACTATGGCTACACCTTC TRBJ1-2 . TRBV29-1 .
CASSEGQGTYEQYF TGTGCCAGCAGTGAAGGACAGGGCACCTACGAGCAGTACTTC TRBJ2-7 TRBD1 TRBV6-1 .
CASSHGTGASGANVLTF TGTGCCAGCAGTCACGGGACAGGGGCCTCTGGGGCCAACGTCCTGACTTTC TRBJ2-6 TRBD1 TRBV6-6 .
CASSSGTGGERRHGYTF TGTGCCAGCAGTTCCGGGACAGGGGGCGAGAGACGCCATGGCTACACCTTC TRBJ1-2 TRBD1 TRBV27 .
CAWSVWGATQPQHF TGTGCCTGGAGTGTATGGGGGGCAACTCAGCCCCAGCATTTT TRBJ1-5 . TRBV30 .
CASAMGGRYEQYF TGTGCCAGCGCCATGGGGGGCAGGTACGAGCAGTACTTC TRBJ2-7 . TRBV2 once
CASSLAPTGPQHF TGTGCCAGCAGCTTGGCGCCGACGGGGCCCCAGCATTTT TRBJ1-5 . TRBV5-4 once
CASSLGLEGSYGYTF TGTGCCAGCAGCTTAGGCCTAGAGGGGAGCTATGGCTACACCTTC TRBJ1-2 . TRBV11-3 .
CASSPFQTGADTQYF TGTGCCAGCAGTCCATTCCAAACGGGAGCAGATACGCAGTATTTT TRBJ2-3 . TRBV7-3 .
CASSLVGGGTYEQYF TGTGCCAGCAGCTTAGTGGGCGGGGGGACCTACGAGCAGTACTTC TRBJ2-7 TRBD2 TRBV7-2 .
CSVEGSDRDVDGYTF TGCAGCGTTGAGGGGTCCGACAGGGATGTGGATGGCTACACCTTC TRBJ1-2 TRBD1 TRBV29-1 .
CASNLRRETQYF TGTGCCAGTAACTTAAGGCGGGAGACCCAGTACTTC TRBJ2-5 . TRBV19 .
CASADRLNTEAFF TGTGCCAGCGCAGATCGGCTGAACACTGAAGCTTTCTTT TRBJ1-1 . TRBV12-3/TRBV12-4 few
CASSDSGRTGNTEAFF TGTGCCAGCAGTGACTCGGGGCGGACGGGTAACACTGAAGCTTTCTTT TRBJ1-1 . TRBV6-4 .
CASREQGNAADTQYF TGTGCCAGCAGGGAACAGGGGAATGCAGCAGATACGCAGTATTTT TRBJ2-3 TRBD1 TRBV2 once
CASSVEGSGVYEQYF TGTGCCAGCAGCGTAGAAGGTAGCGGGGTGTACGAGCAGTACTTC TRBJ2-7 TRBD2 TRBV9 .
CASSQALVPNEQFF TGCGCCAGCAGCCAAGCCCTAGTCCCGAATGAGCAGTTCTTC TRBJ2-1 . TRBV4-1 .
CAWSRTGGYGYTF TGTGCCTGGAGCCGGACAGGGGGCTATGGCTACACCTTC TRBJ1-2 TRBD1 TRBV30 few
CASSEGQPYEQYF TGTGCCAGTAGTGAGGGACAGCCCTACGAGCAGTACTTC TRBJ2-7 TRBD1 TRBV19 once
CASSWTSGDPRNIQYF TGTGCCAGCAGCTGGACTAGCGGGGACCCAAGAAACATTCAGTACTTC TRBJ2-4 TRBD2 TRBV13 once
CASSLLAGGQETQYF TGTGCCAGCAGTTTACTAGCGGGGGGGCAAGAGACCCAGTACTTC TRBJ2-5 TRBD2 TRBV28 .
CASGLVPQTPGVGDTQYF TGTGCTAGTGGTTTGGTACCCCAGACCCCGGGTGTGGGAGATACGCAGTATTTT TRBJ2-3 . TRBV12-5 .
CASSRTGFPLDGYTF TGTGCCAGCAGTCGCACAGGGTTCCCATTGGATGGCTACACCTTC TRBJ1-2 . TRBV2 once
CASSQPPGEQFF TGTGCCAGCAGCCAACCCCCGGGGGAGCAGTTCTTC TRBJ2-1 . TRBV3-1/TRBV3-2 .
CASSSIMVITDTQYF TGTGCCAGCAGCTCCATCATGGTGATCACAGATACGCAGTATTTT TRBJ2-3 . TRBV7-9 .
CASSLAYGTGAREQYF TGCGCCAGCAGCTTGGCCTACGGGACAGGGGCGAGGGAGCAGTACTTC TRBJ2-7 TRBD1 TRBV5-1 .
CASTLALAGGPDTQYF TGCGCCAGCACCCTAGCTCTGGCGGGGGGGCCGGATACGCAGTATTTT TRBJ2-3 TRBD2 TRBV5-1 .
CASSPRDSPEAFF TGTGCCAGCAGCCCTAGGGACAGCCCTGAAGCTTTCTTT TRBJ1-1 TRBD1 TRBV9 .
CASSYSGDDTDTQYF TGTGCCAGCAGTTACTCCGGGGACGACACAGATACGCAGTATTTT TRBJ2-3 . TRBV6-5 .
CASSFVGLAGGDTDTQYF TGTGCCAGCAGTTTTGTGGGACTAGCGGGGGGAGACACAGATACGCAGTATTTT TRBJ2-3 TRBD2 TRBV28 .
CASTRQNTGELFF TGTGCCAGCACCAGACAGAACACCGGGGAGCTGTTTTTT TRBJ2-2 . TRBV27 .
CASSPSVGTGGFEQYF TGTGCCAGCAGCCCTTCGGTCGGGACAGGGGGCTTCGAGCAGTACTTC TRBJ2-7 TRBD1 TRBV3-1/TRBV3-2 .
CASSIRDSNTGELFF TGTGCCAGCAGCATCCGGGACAGCAACACCGGGGAGCTGTTTTTT TRBJ2-2 TRBD1 TRBV7-8 .
CASSTPGQGSYGYTF TGTGCCAGCAGTACACCGGGACAGGGGAGCTATGGCTACACCTTC TRBJ1-2 TRBD1 TRBV28 .
CASRQGQGYGYTF TGTGCCAGCAGACAGGGACAGGGCTATGGCTACACCTTC TRBJ1-2 TRBD1 TRBV27 once
CASSLTGTAYEKLFF TGTGCCAGCAGCCTAACCGGGACAGCATATGAAAAACTGTTTTTT TRBJ1-4 TRBD1 TRBV2 .
CATSAPGTGYSNQPQHF TGTGCCACCAGTGCCCCCGGGACGGGGTATAGCAATCAGCCCCAGCATTTT TRBJ1-5 . TRBV24-1 .
CASSFSWVRGGTEAFF TGTGCCAGCAGCTTTAGTTGGGTCCGAGGGGGCACTGAAGCTTTCTTT TRBJ1-1 . TRBV5-6 .
CASSIWPGELFF TGTGCCAGTAGTATTTGGCCCGGGGAGCTGTTTTTT TRBJ2-2 . TRBV19 .
CASSLNGGPTDTQYF TGTGCCAGCAGCTTGAACGGGGGGCCCACAGATACGCAGTATTTT TRBJ2-3 . TRBV5-5 .